What follows are 16 T cell receptor beta chains derived from one specimen sequenced in a study of blood T cells in healthy people across ages. Using a J-beta primer mix together with a sample-barcoded 5' primer, a second PCR was run for roughly 6 to 12 cycles. TCRdb recomputed calls from the 5' RACE reads with MiXCR, one row per CDR3 protein. Counted here are just over 1 million distinct CDR3 sequences, 40% to 55% occurring once; the ten biggest clones make up 18%. The material sequenced was blood. Receptor source: an older woman in good health.

This clonotype was counted only a few times. The genes are TRBV5-1 and TRBJ2-3; 8 bases line up with TRBD2. CDR1 and CDR2 (germline): SGHRS, YFSETQ. CDR3 length equals 18 residues. V shed 4 bases and J 7 bases; nucleotides not matched to a gene: 20. In nucleotides, the CDR3 is TGCGCCAGCAGCGCCACTAGCGGCAGAAGTGGGACCGGCAATACGCAGTATTTT. It specifies CASSATSGRSGTGNTQYF.

This clonotype was seen only a few times. The V call is TRBV27, the J call TRBJ2-7; perhaps D is TRBD1 or TRBD2 (5 bases each). Trimming pared 0 bases from V and 3 bases from J, leaving 18 bases between. CDR3 length: 17 amino acids. Germline V gives CDR1 MNHEY, CDR2 SMNVEV (reference sequence). In DNA, the CDR3 is TGTGCCAGCAGTTTATCGGGGGAATCGCCGTCCCTCTACGAGCAGTACTTC. Encoded protein: CASSLSGESPSLYEQYF.

The chain carries TRBV15 and TRBJ2-1; TRBD2 agrees at 7 bases. In germline, CDR1 is LNHNV, CDR2 YYDKDF (reference sequence). The V segment lost 1 base and the J segment 3 bases; nucleotides outside the gene matches: 6. This CDR3 comprises 16 residues. CDR3 amino acids: CATSRGGWGGYNEQFF. The DNA of the CDR3 is TGTGCCACCAGCAGAGGGGGCTGGGGGGGCTACAATGAGCAGTTCTTC. Filled out from reference TRBV15 and TRBJ2-1, the complete variable domain reads DAMVIQNPRYQVTQFGKPVTLSCSQTLNHNVMYWYQQKSSQAPKLLFHYYDKDFNNEADTPDNFQSRRPNTSFCFLDIRSPGLGDTAMYLCATSRGGWGGYNEQFFGPGTRLTVL.

The rearrangement uses TRBV12-3 or TRBV12-4 and TRBJ2-7, with D hard to call. This CDR3 spans 13 amino acids. V was cut by 2 bases and J by 9 bases, with 14 bases left in between. CDR3: CASSLHQSVGQYF. For the CDR3, the DNA is TGTGCCAGCAGTTTACACCAATCGGTCGGGCAGTACTTC.

CDR3 protein: CATRRGNEKLFF. The CDR3 DNA reads TGTGCCACACGGCGGGGTAATGAAAAACTGTTTTTT. This chain links TRBV2 with TRBJ1-4; no firm D call. The V gene lost 10 bases and the J gene lost 4 bases, with 10 bases spanning the gap. The CDR3 contains 12 residues. Per the germline V gene, CDR1 is SNHLY and CDR2 is FYNNEI. The complete variable domain, with remaining parts taken from reference TRBV2 and TRBJ1-4, reads EPEVTQTPSHQVTQMGQEVILRCVPISNHLYFYWYRQILGQKVEFLVSFYNNEISEKSEIFDDQFSVERPDGSNFTLKIRSTKLEDSAMYFCATRRGNEKLFFGSGTQLSVL.

This clonotype was seen ten or more times. This chain uses TRBV10-2 with TRBJ1-6, with D perhaps TRBD1 (5 bases). Trimming removed 0 bases at V and 9 bases at J, with 12 bases between. The CDR3 contains 15 residues. The V gene's germline CDR1 is WSHSY and CDR2 SAAADI. The CDR3 DNA follows: TGCGCCAGCAGTGAGTCGGGGGAAGGGATTTCACCCCTCCACTTT. This gives the protein CASSESGEGISPLHF.

The chain has TRBV10-3 and TRBJ1-6; D not resolved. Deletions cut 0 bases from V and 8 bases from J, with 14 bases between. This CDR3 spans 16 amino acids. In germline, CDR1 is ENHRY, CDR2 SYGVKD. The CDR3 is CAISESRVTVHSPLHF. DNA of the CDR3: TGTGCCATCAGTGAGTCGCGGGTGACTGTTCATTCACCCCTCCACTTT.

This clonotype was counted only a few times. The chain is built from TRBV3-1 and TRBJ2-5, with D maybe TRBD2 (5 bases). This CDR3 has 15 residues. CDR1 and CDR2 from the germline V gene are LGHDT and YNNKEL (reference sequence). Trimming took 0 bases from V and 3 from J, leaving 11 bases between them. This chain's CDR3 is CASSQDGRGKETQYF. Written as DNA, the CDR3 is TGTGCCAGCAGCCAAGATGGTCGAGGGAAAGAGACCCAGTACTTC.

The V gene is TRBV27, the J gene TRBJ2-2; 12 bases line up with TRBD2. There are 15 residues in the CDR3. The V and J ends lost 5 bases and 5 bases, in that order; junction bases with no gene match: 3. CDR1 MNHEY and CDR2 SMNVEV come from the germline V gene (reference sequence). This CDR3 reads CASSKLAGGTGELFF. In DNA, the CDR3 is TGTGCCAGCAGTAAACTAGCGGGAGGAACCGGGGAGCTGTTTTTT.

A remark on this clonotype: The junction does not match germline at one end; this may be a read error. The V call is TRBV13, the J call TRBJ2-5; TRBD2 aligns across 10 bases. The CDR3 sequence is 13 residues long. CDR1 is PRHDT and CDR2 is FYEKMQ in the germline V gene (reference sequence). CDR3 in amino acids: CANSLGSGRKQYF. CDR3 nucleotide sequence: TGTGCCAACAGCTTAGGTAGCGGGAGGAAGCAGTACTTC.

This clonotype was counted a single time. V usage is TRBV7-8 and J usage is TRBJ2-1; 9 positions agree with TRBD1. From germline, CDR1 is SGHVS and CDR2 FQNEAQ. The CDR3 totals 14 residues. V dropped 8 bases and J dropped 3; count of bases not matched to a gene: 5. The CDR3 sequence: CASRYRGLYNEQFF. In DNA, the CDR3 is TGTGCCAGCCGCTACAGGGGGCTCTACAATGAGCAGTTCTTC.

This clonotype was found many times. J is TRBJ2-7 and V is TRBV29-1; maybe TRBD1 (5 bases). V was cut by 4 bases and J by 3 bases, with 10 bases left in between. The germline CDR1 and CDR2 sequences are SQVTM and ANQGSEA. The CDR3 is made up of 12 amino acids. CDR3 loop: CSVGPGRYEQYF. The CDR3 nucleotides are TGCAGCGTTGGACCAGGGCGCTACGAGCAGTACTTC.

This chain links TRBV20-1 with TRBJ1-4; TRBD1 matches 10 bases. The CDR3 is made up of 14 amino acids. The ends lost 6 bases at V and 7 bases at J; junction bases unmatched: 8. Germline loops: CDR1 DFQATT, CDR2 SNEGSKA (reference sequence). The CDR3 DNA is TGCAGTGCCGTACTAGACAGGGGGCGTGAAAAACTGTTTTTT. Translation gives CSAVLDRGREKLFF.

The chain joins TRBV28 to TRBJ2-7; a weak D match, TRBD2 (6 bases). Trimming pared 4 bases from V and 0 bases from J, leaving 13 bases between. CDR1 is MDHEN, CDR2 SYDVKM, per germline. CDR3 length: 15 amino acids. The CDR3 region is CASSSPSGGSYEQYF. The CDR3 coding sequence is TGTGCCAGCAGTTCCCCCTCCGGGGGCTCCTACGAGCAGTACTTC.

This chain links TRBV5-1 with TRBJ2-5; D call uncertain. Germline V gene data show CDR1 as SGHRS and CDR2 as YFSETQ. The CDR3 consists of 13 residues. The ends were cut back, 4 bases at V and 1 base at J, with 8 bases in the middle. The CDR3 sequence: CASSRWIQETQYF. DNA for the CDR3: TGCGCCAGCAGCCGCTGGATCCAAGAGACCCAGTACTTC.

V usage is TRBV5-5 and J usage is TRBJ2-7; D is uncertain. CDR1 and CDR2 (germline): SGHKS, YYEKEE (reference sequence). V shed 0 bases and J shed 0 bases, with 10 bases lying between them. CDR3 length: 15 amino acids. For the CDR3, the DNA is TGTGCCAGCAGCTTGGTGGCCAGTTCCTCCTACGAGCAGTACTTC. Residues: CASSLVASSSYEQYF.